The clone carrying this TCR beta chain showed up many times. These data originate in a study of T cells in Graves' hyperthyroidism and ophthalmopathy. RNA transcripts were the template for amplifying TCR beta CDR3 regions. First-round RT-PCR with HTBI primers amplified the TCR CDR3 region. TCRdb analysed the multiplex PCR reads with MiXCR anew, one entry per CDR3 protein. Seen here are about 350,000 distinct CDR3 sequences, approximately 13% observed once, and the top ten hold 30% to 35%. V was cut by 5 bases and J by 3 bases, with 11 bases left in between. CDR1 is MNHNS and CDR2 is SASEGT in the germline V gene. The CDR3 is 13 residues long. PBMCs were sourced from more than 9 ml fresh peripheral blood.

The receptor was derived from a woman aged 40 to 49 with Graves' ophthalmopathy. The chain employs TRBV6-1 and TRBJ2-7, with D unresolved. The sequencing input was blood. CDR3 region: CASSLGRLYEQYF. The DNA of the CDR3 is TGTGCCAGCAGTCTCGGACGGCTCTACGAGCAGTACTTC.